These 7 T cell receptor beta chains were all obtained from the same sample, sequenced in a study of blood T cell repertoires in COVID-19. Profiling relied on immunoSEQ multiplex PCR, and the TCRdb table lists in-frame clones only, not all of them. Among tens of thousands of clones, roughly 84% were seen once, and the ten largest hold roughly 12%. The source material was peripheral blood. The source is a human donor in a cohort sampled during active COVID-19.

The gene calls are TRBV7-6 and TRBJ2-5; 8 positions match TRBD2. The V and J ends lost 5 bases and 4 bases, in that order; junction bases with no gene match: 9. The CDR3 runs to 15 residues. Germline V CDR1 and CDR2: SGHVS, FNYEAQ. CDR3 loop: CASSPPGGGRETQYF. CDR3 bases: TGTGCCAGCAGCCCGCCGGGGGGGGGAAGAGAGACCCAGTACTTC.

CDR3 sequence (DNA): TGTGCCAGCAGTTTCAGGGGTGCGAGTCAGCCCCAGCATTTT. This gives the protein CASSFRGASQPQHF. The rearrangement joins TRBV5-6 to TRBJ1-5; maybe TRBD1 (6 bases). Germline lookup yields CDR1 SGHDT and CDR2 YYEEEE. CDR3 length equals 14 residues. Trimming took off 5 bases at V and 6 bases at J, with 15 bases between the two ends.

V gene TRBV10-3 combines with J gene TRBJ1-1, with 10 bases matching TRBD1. The CDR3 has 14 amino acids. J gave up 3 bases and V 6 bases, and 4 bases lay outside the gene matches. CDR1 ENHRY and CDR2 SYGVKD come from the germline V gene. The CDR3 DNA follows: TGTGCCATCAGGCCGGACAGGGGGTACACTGAAGCTTTCTTT. It codes for CAIRPDRGYTEAFF.

The table lists this clone with a few counts. CDR3 DNA sequence: TGTGCCAGTAGTATGGACCGGGAGACCGGACCCCAGCATTTT. This gives the protein CASSMDRETGPQHF. The rearrangement joins TRBV19 to TRBJ1-5, with D uncertain. Germline V lookup: CDR1 LNHDA, CDR2 SQIVND (reference sequence). Trimming pared 3 bases from V and 10 bases from J, leaving 16 bases between. The CDR3 spans 14 residues. Full variable domain (outside the CDR3, taken from reference TRBV19 and TRBJ1-5): DGGITQSPKYLFRKEGQNVTLSCEQNLNHDAMYWYRQDPGQGLRLIYYSQIVNDFQKGDIAEGYSVSREKKESFPLTVTSAQKNPTAFYLCASSMDRETGPQHFGDGTRLSIL.

V and J are TRBV5-1 and TRBJ1-5, with TRBD1 identical over 7 bases. The germline CDR1 and CDR2 sequences are SGHRS and YFSETQ. V lost 0 bases and J lost 8; bases outside the gene matches: 8. The CDR3 is 15 amino acids. CDR3 coding DNA: TGCGCCAGCAGCTTGGAGGGGGCGGGCCAGGAGCCCCAGCATTTT. As protein: CASSLEGAGQEPQHF.

This clone appeared a single time. This chain uses TRBV4-1 with TRBJ2-7; tentative D call: TRBD1 (6 bases). This CDR3 region has 15 residues. Trimming removed 3 bases from V and 2 bases from J, with 14 bases in between. Germline V gives CDR1 MGHRA, CDR2 YSYEKL. The CDR3, as DNA: TGCGCCAGCAGCCAGGCATACAGGGACACCTACGAGCAGTACTTC. Residues: CASSQAYRDTYEQYF.

J is TRBJ1-5 and V is TRBV5-6, with D possibly TRBD1 on 5 matching bases. The CDR3 sequence is 15 residues long. Deletions cut 4 bases from V and 2 bases from J, with 13 bases between. Per the germline V gene, CDR1 is SGHDT and CDR2 is YYEEEE. The CDR3 region is CASSLGSGGNQPQHF. In DNA form, the CDR3 reads TGTGCCAGCAGCCTGGGGTCGGGGGGCAATCAGCCCCAGCATTTT.